Described below is a single T cell receptor beta chain sequence and its context. The antigen this receptor binds is unknown. It has no much larger one-base neighbor in the sample; base qualities were not kept. This entry is derived from a study of long-term antiretroviral therapy in people with HIV (dated by TCRdb to the early 2020s). For context, the study as a whole: The earliest samples were collected approximately a decade before the 2015 WHO recommendation for immediate ART, a period when ART was typically delayed until CD4 counts fell. Whether ART initiation and durable HIV suppression were associated with changes in peripheral blood TRB repertoire composition and diversity was tested in a retrospective serial study. Among the approximately 30 participants with HIV, over nine were female. A total of 192 cryopreserved PBMC samples came from around 30 adults with confirmed HIV infection and were collected serially over a mean of about six years (range 1-12). No cross-contamination during QIAcube processing turned up in test extractions that ran a monoclonal T-cell line alongside about 35 polyclonal samples.

The immunoSEQ hsTCRB v3.0 assay was used at survey level resolution to sequence the TRB variable region. A depth of roughly 35,000-55,000 T-cell genomes per sample was targeted for TRB sequencing. Pooled TRB libraries were sequenced on an Illumina MiSeq with a v3 150-cycle kit. In the source study's methods: Repertoire analysis was performed in R inside a reproducible Nextflow workflow that covered QC, data transformation and analysis. LymphoSeq2, an R package for exploring AIRR-Seq data, was used to implement custom analyses. A handful of samples that produced fewer than 5000 total TRB sequences were removed, so approximately 190 HIV repertoires were analyzed. Among the roughly 190 retained HIV repertoires, 59 were collected before ART initiation and around 130 after ART initiation. Repertoires were downsampled to 5000 TRB nucleotide sequences, with summary statistics averaged over 100 downsampling iterations. Only TRB sequences with CDR3 regions of at least seven amino acids were retained for analysis. Two measures captured diversity: a Shannon entropy-derived clonality score and the Gini coefficient. Repertoire networks linked the top 5000 CDR3 amino acid sequences whenever two sequences differed by an edit distance of one. Antigen specificity groups and MHC restriction were predicted for TRB CDR3 amino acid sequences with GLIPH2. Known CMV, EBV, HIV or tissue antigen associations were flagged by matching CDR3 amino acid sequences against VDJdb and McPAS-TCR. Pre-ART, post-ART and control groups were compared with Wilcoxon signed-rank tests and Holm-Bonferroni correction. In TCRdb, the immuneACCESS table is reduced to in-frame sequences with V and J assigned. These tables do not hold every clone; where another copy was compared, an unresolved V gene accounts for under half, and the others remain unexplained. Clone size and the V and J calls come from that table; the DNA yielded D and trimming. For this sample there are 25,000 to 30,000 clones; 86% appear just once. Of the sample, under 5.5% is held by the ten largest clones.

Here is what the overall study found, with its caveats: The samples span the years 2004 to 2017, and the ART regimens used at that time may not be as effective as current regimens. Starting ART was linked to a significant rise in TRB diversity, yet even after long-term ART the diversity remained significantly lower than in transplant donor controls. No data were available on ART adherence, viral resistance or therapy changes, limiting inferences about post-ART repertoire changes. Limited PBMC availability meant only the TCR beta chain was sequenced, without alpha chain pairing. Narrower CDR3 length ranges were observed in HIV repertoires than in controls, and an antigen-experienced repertoire with only a slight naive shift after ART was suggested by the network structure. Expanded TRB clones identified before ART initiation dominated the repertoire across all time points, though the dominance fluctuated and decreased in many PLHIV after ART. Because cell numbers in pre-ART samples were limited, unsorted PBMC were profiled instead of sorted CD4+ and CD8+ T cells.

To be included, a participant needed at least one PBMC sample from before ART initiation plus at least two post-ART samples. Treatment was received in the United States of America by all participants with HIV. Before DNA extraction, cryopreserved samples containing about 0.9-11 million PBMC were thawed and washed. At the time of the earliest PBMC sample for each participant with HIV, ages ranged from roughly 23 to 60 years. Each participant contributed PBMC samples from 1-4 timepoints before ART initiation and 2-8 timepoints after ART initiation, with a median of 7 samples. Serial HIV viral load, CD4+ T-cell count, ART history and demographic data were obtained for every participant. Genomic DNA was extracted from unsorted PBMC with a Qiagen kit on a QIAcube, with processing performed in batches of 12 samples. At the junction V is shortened by 2 bases and J by 0 bases, with 9 bases in between. There are 15 amino acids in the CDR3, from cysteine to phenylalanine inclusive. Only the CDR3 region is kept as DNA, spanning 45 bases read in frame from base 1. CDR1 and CDR2 were assigned from the germline V gene as SGHDN and FVKESK.

Sequencing used unsorted PBMCs, obtained more than 2.6 years after starting antiretroviral therapy. The TCR sequence derives from a man aged 35 to 55 with HIV. This sequence uses TRBV14 and TRBJ2-3; the D segment could be TRBD1, given 6 matching bases. This receptor has the CDR3 CASSQLRGSTDTQYF. Here is the DNA: TGTGCCAGCAGCCAATTGAGGGGGAGCACAGATACGCAGTATTTT.